This T cell receptor beta chain originates from a study of T cell responses to AZD1222 COVID-19 vaccine. Findings of the study overall: Donors were mostly white British, more females; clonal diversity possibly underestimated. It was only after the peak T cell response that any repertoires were sampled.

TCRdb keeps only in-frame clones here, not all; method: immunoSEQ multiplex PCR. The data contain about 120,000 clones, around 87% of them seen just once; the ten biggest clones take up more than 10%. Comment on this clone: Its antigen is undetermined. Germline is not matched at one junction end, which may reflect a read error.

The CDR3 spans 15 residues. CDR1 and CDR2 (germline): LGHDT, YNNKEL (reference sequence). The chain carries TRBV3-1 (or the pseudogene TRBV3-2) and TRBJ1-2; no definite D call. Specimen: peripheral blood, collected on day 0 of AZD1222 vaccination. The receptor's source is an adult in good health. Written as DNA, the CDR3 is TGTGCCAGCAGCCAAGATACCTCCGGCCGACAACCTTTCGCCTTC. This gives the protein CASSQDTSGRQPFAF.